Listed below are T cell receptor beta chains from one sample, sequenced in a study of blood T cells in healthy people across ages. TCRdb re-analysed the 5' RACE reads in MiXCR, keeping a single row per CDR3 protein. This repertoire shows over 600,000 distinct CDR3 sequences, 40% to 45% found once; its top ten account for around 30%. Sequenced: blood. These TCRs come from a man older than 75 in good health. Each CDR3 is given with its conserved first and last residue. A D gene is named only where the DNA matches it firmly. Size is stated for part of the rows, as once, few or many counts, or as a class when the clone is expanded.

abundance	v_gene	j_gene	d_gene	CDR3aa	CDR3nt
few	TRBV24-1	TRBJ2-7	TRBD2	CATAGREQYF	TGTGCCACGGCCGGGAGGGAGCAGTACTTC
once	TRBV15	TRBJ2-7	TRBD2	CATGRDWASGNNEQYF	TGTGCCACCGGCAGAGATTGGGCTAGCGGGAACAATGAGCAGTACTTC
.	TRBV7-9	TRBJ2-1	TRBD1	CAGSPTGGPLGGWFNEQFF	TGTGCCGGCAGTCCGACAGGGGGCCCTCTTGGGGGATGGTTCAATGAGCAGTTCTTC
.	TRBV28	TRBJ2-7	.	CASSLISVAELSYEQYF	TGTGCCAGCAGTTTAATTTCGGTAGCGGAACTCTCCTACGAGCAGTACTTC
.	TRBV11-2	TRBJ2-1	TRBD2	CASSLDQRERSYNEQFF	TGTGCCAGCAGCTTAGACCAGCGGGAGAGGTCCTACAATGAGCAGTTCTTC
.	TRBV20-1	TRBJ2-3	.	CSAREAPYTDTQYF	TGCAGTGCTCGAGAGGCCCCGTACACAGATACGCAGTATTTT
.	TRBV28	TRBJ2-1	TRBD2	CASSSSGSPSSSYNEQFF	TGTGCCAGCAGTTCTAGCGGGAGCCCCTCTAGCTCCTACAATGAGCAGTTCTTC
few	TRBV25-1	TRBJ2-1	.	CASSKWDSRNEQFF	TGTGCCAGCAGTAAATGGGACTCCAGGAATGAGCAGTTCTTC
.	TRBV20-1	TRBJ1-2	TRBD1	CSARPGTANYGYTF	TGCAGTGCTAGACCCGGGACAGCCAACTATGGCTACACCTTC
.	TRBV29-1	TRBJ2-7	TRBD2	CSVAGLAGAEQYF	TGCAGCGTTGCGGGACTAGCGGGAGCCGAGCAGTACTTC
once	TRBV3-1	TRBJ1-1	TRBD1	CASSQRRGTANTEAFF	TGTGCCAGCAGTCAAAGGAGGGGGACAGCCAACACTGAAGCTTTCTTT